The 17 T cell receptor beta chains below all came from one sample that was sequenced in a study of blood T cell repertoires in COVID-19. Profiling relied on immunoSEQ multiplex PCR, and the TCRdb table lists in-frame clones only, not all of them. The sample shows a few hundred thousand clones, approximately 91% of them seen only once. The material sequenced was peripheral blood. Every receptor here comes from a woman in her sixties or seventies with acute or convalescent COVID-19.

This chain links TRBV30 with TRBJ1-5, with D perhaps TRBD1 (6 bases). Germline V CDR1 and CDR2: GTSNPN, SVGIG (reference sequence). The CDR3 covers 15 residues. Between the trimmed V and J ends, which lost 1 base and 1 base, there was a span of 11 bases. The CDR3 coding sequence is TGTGCCTGGAGTGCCGGGACAAGGAGCAATCAGCCCCAGCATTTT. Amino acid sequence: CAWSAGTRSNQPQHF.

The chain combines TRBV10-3 with TRBJ2-1; no clear D. The ends were cut back, 1 base at V and 15 bases at J, with 13 bases in the middle. The CDR3 is 12 residues long. Germline CDR1 ENHRY, CDR2 SYGVKD. The CDR3 sequence: CAISELPGEWFF. The CDR3 region has the DNA TGTGCCATCAGTGAGTTACCGGGTGAGTGGTTCTTC.

As regards this clone: Sequence at one end of the junction differs from germline and may be a read error. The chain employs TRBV6-6 and TRBJ2-2; TRBD2 agrees at 14 bases. The CDR3 spans 21 residues. Germline CDR1 reads MNHNY; CDR2 reads SVGAGI (reference sequence). As DNA, the CDR3 is TGTGCCAGCAGTCCCCGGGGCGGGACTAGCGGGAGAGCGGCGAAGACCGGGGAGCTGTTTTTT. It specifies CASSPRGGTSGRAAKTGELFF.

V and J are TRBV11-2 and TRBJ2-3, with D perhaps matching TRBD2 (5 bases). Germline assignment: CDR1 SGHAT and CDR2 FQNNGV. The CDR3 is 14 amino acids. Trimming removed 0 bases from V and 4 bases from J, with 8 bases in between. CDR3 protein: CASSLDLGADTQYF. In DNA, the CDR3 is TGTGCCAGCAGCTTAGATCTGGGAGCAGATACGCAGTATTTT. The full variable domain, completed using reference TRBV11-2 and TRBJ2-3, is EAGVAQSPRYKIIEKRQSVAFWCNPISGHATLYWYQQILGQGPKLLIQFQNNGVVDDSQLPKDRFSAERLKGVDSTLKIQPAKLEDSAVYLCASSLDLGADTQYFGPGTRLTVL.

This clone appeared a few times. J is TRBJ1-6 and V is TRBV5-1; D gene ambiguous. The CDR3 totals 15 residues. Germline loops: CDR1 SGHRS, CDR2 YFSETQ. Trimming took 0 bases from V and 9 from J, leaving 13 bases between them. In DNA, the CDR3 is TGCGCCAGCAGCTTGGGCCAGGCTCCCAGTTCACCCCTCCACTTT. As protein: CASSLGQAPSSPLHF.

J is TRBJ1-5 and V is TRBV9; maybe TRBD1 (5 bases). This CDR3 has 16 amino acids. Trimming shortened V by 4 bases and J by 1 base, and 15 bases separated the two germline ends. CDR1 is SGDLS, CDR2 YYNGEE, per germline. The CDR3 sequence is CASSPRRGRSNQPQHF. Written as DNA, the CDR3 is TGTGCCAGCAGCCCCCGGAGGGGAAGAAGCAATCAGCCCCAGCATTTT.

This clone came up many times. This CDR3 reads CASRSLGMREQFF. The CDR3 bases are TGTGCCAGCAGGTCTCTAGGAATGCGTGAGCAGTTCTTC. This chain links TRBV4-2 with TRBJ2-1, with D uncertain. Germline assignment: CDR1 LGHNA and CDR2 YNFKEQ. The CDR3 has 13 residues. V shed 6 bases and J shed 9 bases, with 15 bases lying between them.

This chain joins TRBV6-4 and TRBJ2-3; 7 nucleotides match TRBD1. CDR1 and CDR2 from the germline V gene are MRHNA and SNTAGT. The length of the CDR3 is 13 residues. The ends lost 5 bases at V and 6 bases at J; junction bases unmatched: 5. The CDR3 sequence is CASSTGELDTQYF. As DNA, the CDR3 is TGTGCCAGCAGTACAGGGGAATTGGATACGCAGTATTTT.

CDR3 DNA sequence: TGTGCCAGCAGTGATGTCGGCCTGGGCCTGGAAAAACTGTTTTTT. Its protein product is CASSDVGLGLEKLFF. V and J are TRBV2 and TRBJ1-4; no reliable D call. Germline CDR1 SNHLY, CDR2 FYNNEI. Trimming cost V 3 bases and J 8 bases, with 16 bases left between them. The CDR3 consists of 15 residues.

The J gene is TRBJ1-2, the V gene TRBV28, with D perhaps matching TRBD1 (5 bases). Deletions cut 9 bases from V and 3 bases from J, with 17 bases between. CDR3 size: 14 residues. Germline V lookup: CDR1 MDHEN, CDR2 SYDVKM. CDR3 sequence reads: CASTPAGRDYGYTF. In DNA form, the CDR3 reads TGTGCCAGTACCCCGGCCGGCAGGGACTATGGCTACACCTTC.

The table lists this clone with a count of one. This sequence joins TRBV11-2 and TRBJ2-7, with TRBD1 as a possible D gene (5 bases). CDR3 size: 14 residues. V lost 5 bases, J lost 0 bases, and 11 bases lay in between. Per the germline V gene, CDR1 is SGHAT and CDR2 is FQNNGV. The CDR3 DNA is TGTGCCAGCAGCCCTGGACATATCTCCTACGAGCAGTACTTC. Translating it yields CASSPGHISYEQYF.

The chain employs TRBV2 and TRBJ1-5, with D possibly matching TRBD1 (6 bases). V lost 6 bases to trimming and J lost 1 base, with 10 bases between them. The CDR3 consists of 14 residues. Germline assignment: CDR1 SNHLY and CDR2 FYNNEI. CDR3 sequence: CASRHRESNQPQHF. The DNA of the CDR3 is TGTGCCAGCAGGCACAGGGAGAGCAATCAGCCCCAGCATTTT.

The chain links TRBV7-2 to TRBJ2-5; D possibly corresponds to TRBD2 (6 bases). Per germline, CDR1 SGHTA and CDR2 FQGNSA. Trimming stripped 2 bases from V and 1 base from J, with 11 bases between. The CDR3 contains 15 residues. The CDR3 loop is CASSLNGGSQETQYF. CDR3 DNA: TGTGCCAGCAGCTTAAACGGGGGTTCCCAAGAGACCCAGTACTTC.

The chain has TRBV11-2 and TRBJ2-7; TRBD2 is a possible D gene (5 bases). From germline, CDR1 is SGHAT and CDR2 FQNNGV. Trimming took off 5 bases at V and 4 bases at J, with 18 bases between the two ends. The CDR3 has 15 amino acids. CDR3 DNA sequence: TGTGCCAGCAGCCCATCGTGGAGGAGATTTTACGAGCAGTACTTC. Amino acid sequence: CASSPSWRRFYEQYF.

Worth noting for this clone: The same CDR3 can be traced to other DNA sequences in this sample. The V and J genes are TRBV4-3 and TRBJ2-2; 10 nucleotides agree with TRBD2. The junction had 4 bases not matched to a gene; V was cut back by 4 bases and J by 2 bases. The CDR3 has 16 residues. Per germline, CDR1 LGHNA and CDR2 YSLEER. CDR3 in amino acids: CASSLLAGLNTGELFF. The CDR3 DNA sequence: TGCGCCAGCAGCCTACTAGCGGGGCTTAACACCGGGGAGCTGTTTTTT.

This clone was picked up a small number of times. The chain links TRBV30 to TRBJ1-2; TRBD1 agrees at 7 bases. Per germline, CDR1 GTSNPN and CDR2 SVGIG (reference sequence). The CDR3 is 13 amino acids. Losses at the gene ends were 2 bases for V and 5 bases for J; bases not matched to a gene: 5. In DNA form, the CDR3 reads TGTGCCTGGAGTCGGGACAGAAGATATGGCTACACCTTC. It translates to CAWSRDRRYGYTF.

The chain has TRBV29-1 and TRBJ2-1; 8 positions match TRBD2. Germline V gives CDR1 SQVTM, CDR2 ANQGSEA. After removal of 6 bases from V and 4 bases from J, the junction contained 11 bases not matched to a gene. The CDR3 runs to 15 residues. CDR3 sequence reads: CSVRRGGGQYNEQFF. CDR3 nucleotides: TGCAGCGTCCGACGGGGCGGGGGGCAATACAATGAGCAGTTCTTC.